This T cell receptor beta chain is drawn from a study of regulatory T cells in long-lasting Graves disease. Stated time point: newly diagnosed GD, antithyroid drugs for less than 3 months. PBMC-extracted RNA yielded the TCR library. This clonotype was counted between two and nine times. CDR3 length equals 15 residues. Germline lookup yields CDR1 LGHDT and CDR2 YNNKEL (reference sequence). The V end lost 4 bases, the J end lost 3 bases, and 15 bases lay between the germline ends. In building TCR beta libraries, iRepertoire HTBI primers were used together with Arm-PCR of CDR3 regions. TCRdb called the multiplex PCR reads again in MiXCR, with one record for every CDR3 protein. Of about 430,000 distinct CDR3 sequences listed, roughly 15% are singletons. This same sample was also taken into another study, of T cells in Graves' hyperthyroidism and ophthalmopathy.

The sequenced sample was peripheral blood mononuclear cells (PBMCs), obtained at new diagnosis, from a patient treated with antithyroid drugs. The V gene is TRBV3-1, the J gene TRBJ1-1; D unresolved. The origin of this receptor is a woman aged 40 to 50 with Graves disease. CDR3 in amino acids: CASSPVGGEDTEAFF. For the CDR3, the DNA is TGTGCCAGCAGCCCCGTTGGTGGGGAGGACACTGAAGCTTTCTTT.